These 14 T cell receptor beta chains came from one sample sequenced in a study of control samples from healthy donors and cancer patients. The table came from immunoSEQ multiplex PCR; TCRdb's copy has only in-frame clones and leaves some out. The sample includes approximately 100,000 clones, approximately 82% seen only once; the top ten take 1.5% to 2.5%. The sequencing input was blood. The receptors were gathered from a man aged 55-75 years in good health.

DNA for the CDR3: TGTGCCAGCAGCGTAGAGAGGCTTGAGTCTGGCTACACCTTC. It translates to CASSVERLESGYTF. The chain couples TRBV9 to TRBJ1-2; D uncertain. V lost 0 bases, J lost 7 bases, and 13 bases lay in between. The CDR3 is 14 residues long. Germline CDR1 SGDLS, CDR2 YYNGEE.

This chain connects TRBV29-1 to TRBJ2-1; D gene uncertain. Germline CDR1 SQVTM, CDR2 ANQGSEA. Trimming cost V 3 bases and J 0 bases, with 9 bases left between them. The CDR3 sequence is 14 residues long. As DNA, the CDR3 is TGCAGCGTTGATTCCCTCAGCTCCTACAATGAGCAGTTCTTC. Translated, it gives CSVDSLSSYNEQFF.

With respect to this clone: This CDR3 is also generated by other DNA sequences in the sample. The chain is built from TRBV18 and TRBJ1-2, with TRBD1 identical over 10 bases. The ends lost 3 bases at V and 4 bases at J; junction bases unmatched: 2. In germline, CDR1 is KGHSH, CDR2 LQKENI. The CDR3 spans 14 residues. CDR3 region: CASSPDRGVYGYTF. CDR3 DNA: TGTGCCAGCTCACCGGACAGGGGGGTCTATGGCTACACCTTC.

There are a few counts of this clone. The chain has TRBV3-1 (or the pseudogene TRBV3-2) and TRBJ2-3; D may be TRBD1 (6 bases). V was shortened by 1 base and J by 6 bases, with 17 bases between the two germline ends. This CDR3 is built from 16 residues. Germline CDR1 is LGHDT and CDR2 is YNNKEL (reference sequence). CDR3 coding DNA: TGTGCCAGCAGCCAAGCCAGGGGCGCCCAGGTCGATACGCAGTATTTT. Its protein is CASSQARGAQVDTQYF.

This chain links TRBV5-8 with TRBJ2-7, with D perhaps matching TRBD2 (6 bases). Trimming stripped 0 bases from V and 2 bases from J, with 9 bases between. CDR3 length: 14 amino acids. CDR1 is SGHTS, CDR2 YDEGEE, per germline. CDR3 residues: CASSLVGGTYEQYF. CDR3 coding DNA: TGTGCCAGCAGCTTGGTTGGGGGGACCTACGAGCAGTACTTC.

This chain's CDR3 is CASGSDRGTGANVLTF. CDR3 DNA: TGTGCTAGTGGTTCGGACAGGGGAACTGGGGCCAACGTCCTGACTTTC. The gene calls are TRBV12-5 and TRBJ2-6, with 9 bases aligning to TRBD1. Germline trimming cut 4 bases from V and 2 bases from J; bases unmatched to any gene: 3. Germline V gene sequence: CDR1 LGHNT, CDR2 FRNRAP. This CDR3 has 16 residues.

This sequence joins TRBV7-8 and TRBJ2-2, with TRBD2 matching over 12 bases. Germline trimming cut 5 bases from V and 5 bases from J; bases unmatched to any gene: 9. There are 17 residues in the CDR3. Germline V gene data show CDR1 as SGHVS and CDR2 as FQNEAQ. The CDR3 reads CASSPGLAGLVTGELFF. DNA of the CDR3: TGTGCCAGCAGCCCCGGACTAGCGGGGCTCGTGACCGGGGAGCTGTTTTTT.

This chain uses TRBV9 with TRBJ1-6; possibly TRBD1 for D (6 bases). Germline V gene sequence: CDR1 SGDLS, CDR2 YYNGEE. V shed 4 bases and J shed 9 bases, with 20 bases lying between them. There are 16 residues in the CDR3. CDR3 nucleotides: TGTGCCAGCAGCCCCCGCGGGGGCCAAAACCTTTCACCCCTCCACTTT. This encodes CASSPRGGQNLSPLHF.

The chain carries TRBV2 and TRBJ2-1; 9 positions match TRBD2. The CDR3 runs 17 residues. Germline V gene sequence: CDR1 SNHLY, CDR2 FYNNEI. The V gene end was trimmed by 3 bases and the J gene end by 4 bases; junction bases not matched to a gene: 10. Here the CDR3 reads CASSEISGSGGYNEQFF. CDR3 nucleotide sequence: TGTGCCAGCAGTGAGATCTCGGGGAGCGGGGGGTACAATGAGCAGTTCTTC.

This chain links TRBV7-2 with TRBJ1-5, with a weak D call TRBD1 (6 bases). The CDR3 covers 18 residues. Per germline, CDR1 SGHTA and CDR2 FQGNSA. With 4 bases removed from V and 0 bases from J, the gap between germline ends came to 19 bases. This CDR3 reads CASSSAPRRDISNQPQHF. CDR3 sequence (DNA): TGTGCCAGCAGCTCCGCCCCGCGGCGGGACATTAGCAATCAGCCCCAGCATTTT.

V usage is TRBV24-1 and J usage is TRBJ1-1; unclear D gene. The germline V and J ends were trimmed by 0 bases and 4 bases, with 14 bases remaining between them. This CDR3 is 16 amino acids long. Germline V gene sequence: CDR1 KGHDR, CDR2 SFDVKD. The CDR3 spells CATSDLPTVCSTEAFF. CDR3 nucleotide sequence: TGTGCCACCAGTGATTTGCCAACCGTCTGCTCCACTGAAGCTTTCTTT.

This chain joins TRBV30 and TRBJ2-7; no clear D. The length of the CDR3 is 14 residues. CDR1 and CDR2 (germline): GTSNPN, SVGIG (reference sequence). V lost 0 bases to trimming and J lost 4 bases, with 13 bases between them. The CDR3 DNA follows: TGTGCCTGGAGTGTACTCAGGTCGGTTTACGAGCAGTACTTC. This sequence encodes CAWSVLRSVYEQYF. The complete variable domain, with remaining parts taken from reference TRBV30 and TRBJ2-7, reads SQTIHQWPATLVQPVGSPLSLECTVEGTSNPNLYWYRQAAGRGLQLLFYSVGIGQISSEVPQNLSASRPQDRQFILSSKKLLLSDSGFYLCAWSVLRSVYEQYFGPGTRLTVT.

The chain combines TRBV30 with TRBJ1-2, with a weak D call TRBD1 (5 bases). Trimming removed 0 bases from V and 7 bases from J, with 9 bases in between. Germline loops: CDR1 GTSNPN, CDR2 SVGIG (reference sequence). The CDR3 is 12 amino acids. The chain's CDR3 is CAWSVEGIGYTF. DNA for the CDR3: TGTGCCTGGAGTGTCGAGGGGATTGGCTACACCTTC.

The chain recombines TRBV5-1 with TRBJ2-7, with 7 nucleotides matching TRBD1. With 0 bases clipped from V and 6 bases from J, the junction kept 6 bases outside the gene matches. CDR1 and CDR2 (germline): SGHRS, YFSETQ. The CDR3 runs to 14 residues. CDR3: CASSLGRQGGEQYF. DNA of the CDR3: TGCGCCAGCAGCTTGGGGCGACAGGGCGGCGAGCAGTACTTC.